This T cell receptor beta chain was retrieved from a study of shared clonotypes between healthy human individuals. Whole-study results and caveats: Non-shared clonotypes were found to have lower generation probabilities than the clonotypes that were shared by all four of the sorted-subset donors. Among the subsets, naive ones generally showed larger estimated richness than memory ones.

Remarks on this clone: Its antigen is unidentified.

Deep-level settings were used for running the assay. Here immunoSEQ multiplex PCR was the method, and the copy in TCRdb shows in-frame clones only, minus some. The table has 550,000 to 800,000 clones, over 65% seen once; the top ten hold approximately 1.7%. CDR3 length: 14 amino acids. Germline V lookup: CDR1 MDHEN, CDR2 SYDVKM. Trimming took 3 bases from V and 4 from J, leaving 11 bases between them. Input material: memory CD4+ T cells sorted from blood. Regarding subset: CD45RA-negative fraction. The chain uses TRBV28 and TRBJ2-3; D remains ambiguous. This clonotype was obtained from a woman in her twenties or thirties in good health. CDR3 protein: CASSLPLLADTQYF. DNA of the CDR3: TGTGCCAGCAGTTTGCCGTTATTGGCAGATACGCAGTATTTT. The whole variable domain, filled in from reference TRBV28 and TRBJ2-3, reads DVKVTQSSRYLVKRTGEKVFLECVQDMDHENMFWYRQDPGLGLRLIYFSYDVKMKEKGDIPEGYSVSREKKERFSLILESASTNQTSMYLCASSLPLLADTQYFGPGTRLTVL.